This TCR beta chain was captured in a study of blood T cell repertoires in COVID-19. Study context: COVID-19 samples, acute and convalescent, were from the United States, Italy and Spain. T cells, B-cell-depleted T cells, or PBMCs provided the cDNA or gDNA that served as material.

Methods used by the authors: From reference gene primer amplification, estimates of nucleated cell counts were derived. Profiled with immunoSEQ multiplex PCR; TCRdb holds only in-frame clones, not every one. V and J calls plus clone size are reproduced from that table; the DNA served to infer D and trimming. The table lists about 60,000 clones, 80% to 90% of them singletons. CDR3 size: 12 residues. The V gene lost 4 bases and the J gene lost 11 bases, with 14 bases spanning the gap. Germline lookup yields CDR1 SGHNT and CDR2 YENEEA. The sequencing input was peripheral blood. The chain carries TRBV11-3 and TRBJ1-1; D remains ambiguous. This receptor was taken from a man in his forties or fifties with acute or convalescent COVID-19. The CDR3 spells CASSSKARRAFF. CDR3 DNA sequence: TGTGCCAGCAGCTCCAAGGCCCGGAGGGCTTTCTTT.